A selection of T cell receptor beta chains follows, all from one sample in a study of PD-L1 blockade in urothelial cancer. The repertoire was sequenced with immunoSEQ multiplex PCR; TCRdb's copy has only in-frame clones and lacks some. The sample yields approximately 90,000 clones, roughly 84% seen once. This specimen was PBMCs, taken around atezolizumab (anti-PD-L1) treatment. The receptors come from a man in his fifties or sixties with urothelial cancer. Each CDR3 is given with its conserved first and last residue. A D gene is named only where the DNA matches it firmly. Part of the rows lack a size; the others show once, few, many or a class for expanded clones.

j_call v_call clone_size d_call cdr3_aa cdr3_nt
TRBJ1-2 TRBV14 - - CASSQVVAGGYTF TGTGCCAGCAGCCAAGTGGTGGCAGGGGGCTACACCTTC
TRBJ2-7 TRBV6-6 once - CASSYGDTTYEQYF TGTGCCAGCAGTTACGGGGACACGACCTACGAGCAGTACTTC
TRBJ2-7 TRBV2 - TRBD2 CASSGLAGGPGEQYF TGTGCCAGCAGCGGACTAGCGGGAGGGCCGGGGGAGCAGTACTTC
TRBJ1-1 TRBV6-5 - - CASSGSSPGTEAFF TGTGCCAGCAGTGGTAGCTCCCCGGGGACTGAAGCTTTCTTT
TRBJ2-1 TRBV29-1 - TRBD2 CSVEGLAGGHNEQFF TGCAGCGTTGAGGGACTAGCGGGAGGCCACAATGAGCAGTTCTTC
TRBJ1-1 TRBV19 - - CASMRGGGTEAFF TGTGCCAGTATGCGGGGGGGTGGCACTGAAGCTTTCTTT
TRBJ1-1 TRBV5-8 - - CASSLLGDSFF TGTGCCAGCAGCTTGCTAGGGGATTCTTTCTTT
TRBJ1-1 TRBV27 - - CASSTAGRVTEAFF TGTGCCAGCAGTACCGCGGGCAGAGTCACTGAAGCTTTCTTT
TRBJ1-5 TRBV2 few - CASTSSGSRQPQHF TGTGCCAGCACCTCCTCGGGGTCCCGGCAGCCCCAGCATTTT
TRBJ1-2 TRBV4-1 - - CASSQASGYGYTF TGCGCCAGCAGCCAGGCCTCAGGCTATGGCTACACCTTC
TRBJ2-2 TRBV9 - - CASNMDYENTGELFF TGTGCCAGCAACATGGACTATGAAAACACCGGGGAGCTGTTTTTT
TRBJ1-1 TRBV25-1 - - CASRTMNTEAFF TGTGCCAGCAGAACAATGAACACTGAAGCTTTCTTT
TRBJ2-7 TRBV19 - TRBD2 CASSGGDGYEQYF TGTGCCAGTAGTGGGGGGGACGGTTACGAGCAGTACTTC
TRBJ1-1 TRBV10-1 - - CASSESGLGGNTEAFF TGCGCCAGCAGTGAGTCGGGGTTAGGAGGGAACACTGAAGCTTTCTTT
TRBJ2-3 TRBV7-2 - - CASSFSLAAGTDTQYF TGTGCCAGCAGCTTTTCCTTAGCGGCAGGCACAGATACGCAGTATTTT
TRBJ2-1 TRBV7-9 - TRBD2 CASRTTSGRYNEQFF TGTGCCAGCCGGACAACTAGCGGCCGCTACAATGAGCAGTTCTTC
TRBJ1-1 TRBV5-4 - - CASSLSRNTEAFF TGTGCCAGCAGCTTGTCCAGGAACACTGAAGCTTTCTTT
TRBJ2-3 TRBV5-6 - TRBD2 CASTPGLMSTDTQYF TGTGCCAGCACCCCGGGACTAATGAGTACAGATACGCAGTATTTT
TRBJ2-1 TRBV25-1 - TRBD1 CASSEPTPGQGYNEQFF TGTGCCAGCAGTGAACCCACACCGGGACAGGGGTACAATGAGCAGTTCTTC
TRBJ1-1 TRBV5-6 - - CASSLVPGLNTEAFF TGTGCCAGCAGCTTGGTTCCGGGATTGAACACTGAAGCTTTCTTT
TRBJ2-3 TRBV5-4 - TRBD2 CASSLAAGGHGDTQYF TGTGCCAGCAGCTTGGCGGCGGGGGGGCACGGAGATACGCAGTATTTT
TRBJ2-1 TRBV27 - TRBD2 CASSLSSPSGGYNEQFF TGTGCCAGCAGTTTATCGTCTCCTAGCGGGGGTTACAATGAGCAGTTCTTC
TRBJ2-3 TRBV6-5 - TRBD2 CASSTTSGKQYF TGTGCCAGCAGTACCACCAGCGGGAAGCAGTATTTT
TRBJ1-2 TRBV5-5 few - CASSLDTGLRRNYGYTF TGTGCCAGCAGCTTGGATACAGGGTTGAGAAGAAACTATGGCTACACCTTC
TRBJ2-7 TRBV5-6 - TRBD1 CASLTGTGRPYEQYF TGTGCCAGCTTAACCGGGACAGGGAGACCCTACGAGCAGTACTTC
TRBJ1-5 TRBV10-2 - - CASSEWASNQPQHF TGCGCCAGCAGTGAGTGGGCCAGCAATCAGCCCCAGCATTTT
TRBJ2-5 TRBV5-1 - - CASSPGETQYF TGCGCCAGCAGCCCCGGAGAGACCCAGTACTTC
TRBJ2-2 TRBV7-9 - TRBD2 CASSQRDLTGELFF TGTGCCAGCAGCCAGCGGGACCTTACCGGGGAGCTGTTTTTT
TRBJ2-1 TRBV12-2 few - CASRCAGTGVSNEQFF TGTGCAAGTCGCTGCGCCGGGACAGGGGTTTCCAATGAGCAGTTCTTC
TRBJ2-2 TRBV25-1 - TRBD1 CASHGTGPTGELFF TGTGCCAGCCACGGGACAGGGCCCACCGGGGAGCTGTTTTTT
TRBJ2-7 TRBV7-8 few - CASSTDSISYEQYF TGTGCCAGCAGCACAGACAGTATCTCCTACGAGCAGTACTTC
TRBJ2-2 TRBV9 - - CASSVSGSRTGELFF TGTGCCAGCAGCGTATCTGGGAGTCGAACCGGGGAGCTGTTTTTT
TRBJ1-4 TRBV19 - TRBD1 CASSLRSGQGNEKLFF TGTGCCAGTAGTCTTAGATCTGGACAGGGAAATGAAAAACTGTTTTTT